What follows are 21 T cell receptor beta chains derived from one specimen sequenced in a study of CD8+ T cells in alopecia areata (dated by TCRdb to the late 2010s). The library relied on the immunoSEQ multiplex PCR assay. RNA was extracted from all samples and reverse transcribed into cDNA, which served as template for TCR sequencing. TCRdb stores this immuneACCESS table with in-frame sequences only. Part of the clones is absent; in the studies checked, under half of the shortfall reflects unresolved V genes, and no reason is known for the rest. Counted in this sample were about 110,000 clones; roughly 59% of them appeared once. The top ten clones comprise 20% of the sample. The sample was CD8+ T cells sorted from blood. The receptors here all came from a human donor in good health.

The chain uses TRBV29-1 and TRBJ2-1; TRBD2 matches at 11 bases. From germline, CDR1 is SQVTM and CDR2 ANQGSEA. The CDR3 has 12 amino acids. This CDR3 is CLGTSGHNEQFF. Here the CDR3 DNA reads TGCCTAGGGACTAGCGGACACAATGAGCAGTTCTTC.

This rearrangement joins TRBV6-5 to TRBJ2-5; 7 nucleotides align to TRBD2. V gave up 2 bases and J gave up 1 base; unmatched junction bases: 4. The germline V gene has CDR1 MNHEY and CDR2 SVGAGI. The CDR3 is made up of 15 amino acids. This CDR3 reads CASSYLAAVQETQYF. The CDR3 coding sequence is TGTGCCAGCAGTTACCTAGCGGCGGTCCAAGAGACCCAGTACTTC.

Written as DNA, the CDR3 is TGTGCCAGCAGCATAGAGGAGGGGATGGCCCAGCCCCAGCATTTT. Translating it yields CASSIEEGMAQPQHF. The chain recombines TRBV7-8 with TRBJ1-5, with D possibly being TRBD1 (5 bases). CDR1 is SGHVS, CDR2 FQNEAQ, per germline. The CDR3 spans 15 residues. V lost 5 bases and J lost 7, with 18 bases in between.

V is TRBV30 and J is TRBJ2-5, with D perhaps TRBD1 (6 bases). This CDR3 region has 16 residues. V lost 2 bases to trimming and J lost 5 bases, with 21 bases between them. CDR1 GTSNPN and CDR2 SVGIG come from the germline V gene (reference sequence). CDR3 amino acids: CAWSHKRTVMKETQYF. Written as DNA, the CDR3 is TGTGCCTGGAGTCATAAGCGGACAGTGATGAAGGAGACCCAGTACTTC.

The rearrangement links TRBV9 to TRBJ1-1; D unclear. CDR1 and CDR2 (germline): SGDLS, YYNGEE. CDR3 length: 16 residues. Trimming removed 3 bases from V and 1 base from J, with 16 bases in between. The CDR3 protein is CASSDEVPASNTEAFF. CDR3 nucleotide sequence: TGTGCCAGCAGCGACGAGGTACCCGCCTCGAACACTGAAGCTTTCTTT.

The CDR3 sequence is CATSRDQWVLNEQFF. In nucleotides, the CDR3 is TGTGCCACCAGCAGAGATCAGTGGGTTCTCAATGAGCAGTTCTTC. This chain joins TRBV15 and TRBJ2-1; D not resolved. Germline V lookup: CDR1 LNHNV, CDR2 YYDKDF (reference sequence). Trimming took 0 bases from V and 6 from J, leaving 12 bases between them. CDR3 length equals 15 residues.

This clone showed up many times. V gene TRBV4-1 combines with J gene TRBJ1-1, with 7 nucleotides matching TRBD1. The germline gives CDR1 MGHRA, CDR2 YSYEKL. The V gene end was trimmed by 0 bases and the J gene end by 1 base; junction bases not matched to a gene: 2. The CDR3 has 15 amino acids. The CDR3 DNA reads TGCGCCAGCAGCCAAGAAGGGGGCGCGAACACTGAAGCTTTCTTT. It encodes CASSQEGGANTEAFF.

V is TRBV20-1 and J is TRBJ1-3; D gene ambiguous. Germline V CDR1 and CDR2: DFQATT, SNEGSKA (reference sequence). Trimming took 6 bases from V and 11 from J, leaving 14 bases between them. This CDR3 spans 11 amino acids. CDR3 sequence reads: CSALGLGAIYF. CDR3 sequence (DNA): TGCAGTGCCTTGGGCCTCGGCGCCATATATTTT.

This chain joins TRBV6-5 and TRBJ2-7; the match to TRBD1 covers 7 bases. The CDR3 has 15 amino acids. Germline CDR1 and CDR2: MNHEY and SVGAGI. V shed 2 bases and J 3 bases; nucleotides not matched to a gene: 7. The CDR3 region is CASSYTQGSDYEQYF. The CDR3 DNA sequence: TGTGCCAGCAGTTACACACAGGGGTCCGACTACGAGCAGTACTTC.

This chain connects TRBV5-1 to TRBJ2-1; D remains ambiguous. CDR1 is SGHRS and CDR2 is YFSETQ in the germline V gene. Trimming shortened V by 4 bases and J by 7 bases, and 6 bases separated the two germline ends. The CDR3 extends over 11 amino acids. The CDR3 here is CASSLGNEQFF. The CDR3 coding sequence is TGCGCCAGCAGCCTCGGGAATGAGCAGTTCTTC.

This sequence joins TRBV7-9 and TRBJ2-1, with 8 bases aligning to TRBD2. J was trimmed by 7 bases and V by 5 bases; bases with no gene match: 10. The CDR3 runs to 15 residues. The germline CDR1 and CDR2 sequences are SEHNR and FQNEAQ (reference sequence). The CDR3 protein is CASSPPPGLGNEQFF. CDR3 nucleotide sequence: TGTGCCAGCAGCCCTCCCCCGGGACTAGGTAATGAGCAGTTCTTC.

The chain is built from TRBV29-1 and TRBJ1-2; the D gene is possibly TRBD1 (5 bases). Trimming took 0 bases from V and 6 from J, leaving 14 bases between them. The CDR3 totals 14 residues. From germline, CDR1 is SQVTM and CDR2 ANQGSEA. The CDR3, as DNA: TGCAGCGTTGAAGATAGCTCAGGGAAGGATGGCTACACCTTC. This translates into CSVEDSSGKDGYTF.

This chain's CDR3 is CASSGRLGDGYTF. The CDR3 DNA sequence: TGTGCCAGCAGCGGCCGGTTGGGGGATGGCTACACCTTC. V gene TRBV13 combines with J gene TRBJ1-2; tentatively, D is TRBD1 (5 bases). V gave up 5 bases and J gave up 6 bases, with 13 bases separating them. CDR3 length equals 13 residues. Germline CDR1 is PRHDT and CDR2 is FYEKMQ (reference sequence). The whole variable domain, filled in from reference TRBV13 and TRBJ1-2, reads AAGVIQSPRHLIKEKRETATLKCYPIPRHDTVYWYQQGPGQDPQFLISFYEKMQSDKGSIPDRFSAQQFSDYHSELNMSSLELGDSALYFCASSGRLGDGYTFGSGTRLTVV.

The rearrangement uses TRBV7-9 and TRBJ1-1; no definite D call. The CDR3 contains 11 residues. Germline V lookup: CDR1 SEHNR, CDR2 FQNEAQ (reference sequence). V lost 0 bases and J 7 bases, leaving 3 bases between the germline ends. CDR3 in DNA: TGTGCCAGCAGCTTAGCTGTTGAAGCTTTCTTT. This encodes CASSLAVEAFF. Full variable domain (outside the CDR3, taken from reference TRBV7-9 and TRBJ1-1): DTGVSQNPRHKITKRGQNVTFRCDPISEHNRLYWYRQTLGQGPEFLTYFQNEAQLEKSRLLSDRFSAERPKGSFSTLEIQRTEQGDSAMYLCASSLAVEAFFGQGTRLTVV.

This chain links TRBV7-9 with TRBJ2-2; possibly TRBD1 for D (6 bases). Trimming took 3 bases from V and 5 from J, leaving 7 bases between them. This CDR3 region has 13 residues. Germline loops: CDR1 SEHNR, CDR2 FQNEAQ (reference sequence). CDR3 residues: CASSLDSTGELFF. The CDR3 DNA follows: TGTGCCAGCAGCTTGGACAGTACCGGGGAGCTGTTTTTT.

The chain combines TRBV6-1 with TRBJ2-6, with D unresolved. The CDR3 spans 14 residues. V was pared by 5 bases and J by 0 bases, with 5 bases between. The V gene's germline CDR1 is MNHNS and CDR2 SASEGT. The CDR3 is CASSPISGANVLTF. In DNA, the CDR3 is TGTGCCAGCAGTCCGATCTCTGGGGCCAACGTCCTGACTTTC.

V gene TRBV4-2 combines with J gene TRBJ2-7; D unresolved. The CDR3 has 15 amino acids. Trimming took 0 bases from V and 1 from J, leaving 10 bases between them. Germline CDR1 and CDR2: LGHNA and YNFKEQ. The CDR3 here is CASSQDHGDSYEQYF. The CDR3 nucleotides read TGTGCCAGCAGCCAAGATCATGGGGATTCCTACGAGCAGTACTTC.

This clone was observed a few times. CDR3 nucleotide sequence: TGTGCCAGCAGCACCGGGGACAGGGGACGGGAGCAGTACTTC. Its protein is CASSTGDRGREQYF. The chain has TRBV13 and TRBJ2-7, with 10 bases matching TRBD1. The V and J ends lost 5 bases and 7 bases, in that order; junction bases with no gene match: 8. The germline gives CDR1 PRHDT, CDR2 FYEKMQ (reference sequence). This CDR3 has 14 residues.

The V call is TRBV5-6, the J call TRBJ1-2; 7 positions agree with TRBD1. CDR1 is SGHDT, CDR2 YYEEEE, per germline. The CDR3 is 15 amino acids. J lost 1 base, V lost 4 bases, and 7 bases had no gene match. Written as DNA, the CDR3 is TGTGCCAGCAGCGCCGGGACAGAAATTAACTATGGCTACACCTTC. Translation: CASSAGTEINYGYTF.

J is TRBJ2-7 and V is TRBV27, with 11 bases identical to TRBD2. The CDR3 covers 16 residues. V shed 5 bases and J 7 bases; nucleotides not matched to a gene: 13. Germline V gene lookup returns CDR1 MNHEY and CDR2 SMNVEV (reference sequence). CDR3 residues: CASSPVSGGAPREQYF. CDR3 sequence (DNA): TGTGCCAGCAGTCCAGTTAGCGGGGGGGCCCCCCGGGAGCAGTACTTC.

The V and J genes are TRBV30 and TRBJ2-3, with a possible D match to TRBD1 (5 bases). This CDR3 region has 14 residues. In germline, CDR1 is GTSNPN, CDR2 SVGIG (reference sequence). V lost 0 bases to trimming and J lost 1 base, with 8 bases between them. The CDR3 spells CAWSVGAGTDTQYF. In DNA form, the CDR3 reads TGTGCCTGGAGTGTAGGGGCGGGCACAGATACGCAGTATTTT.